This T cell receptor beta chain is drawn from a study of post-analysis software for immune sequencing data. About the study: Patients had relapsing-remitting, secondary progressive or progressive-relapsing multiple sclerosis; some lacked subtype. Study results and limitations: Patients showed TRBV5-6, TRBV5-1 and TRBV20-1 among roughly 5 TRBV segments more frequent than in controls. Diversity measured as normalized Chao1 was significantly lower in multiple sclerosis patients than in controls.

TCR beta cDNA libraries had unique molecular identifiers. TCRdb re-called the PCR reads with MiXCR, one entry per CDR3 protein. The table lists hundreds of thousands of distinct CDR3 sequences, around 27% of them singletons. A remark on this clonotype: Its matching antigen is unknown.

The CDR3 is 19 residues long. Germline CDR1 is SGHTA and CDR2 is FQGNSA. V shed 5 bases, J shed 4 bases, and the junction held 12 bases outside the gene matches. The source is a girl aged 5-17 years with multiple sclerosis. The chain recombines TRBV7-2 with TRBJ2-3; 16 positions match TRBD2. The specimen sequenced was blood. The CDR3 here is CASSGRPGLAGGPSDTQYF. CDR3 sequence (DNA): TGTGCCAGCAGCGGACGACCGGGACTAGCGGGGGGGCCCTCAGATACGCAGTATTTT.